A selection of T cell receptor beta chains follows, all from one sample in a study of OX40 agonist ivuxolimab in advanced cancers. The repertoire was sequenced with immunoSEQ multiplex PCR; TCRdb's copy has only in-frame clones and lacks some. The sample carries some 11,000 clones, around 80% recorded once. Sequenced material: CD4+ or CD8+ T cells sorted from blood, taken in a trial of the OX40 agonist ivuxolimab. Receptors were obtained from an adult with an advanced solid tumor such as melanoma, head and neck, liver or kidney cancer. The conserved cysteine and the conserved F or W are not part of the CDR3 here. Fields, in order: J gene, V gene, CDR3 protein.

j_call: TRBJ2-3
v_call: TRBV2
cdr3_aa: AIPTGALSTDTQY

j_call: TRBJ2-1
v_call: TRBV7-2
cdr3_aa: ASSLAMAGANEQF

j_call: TRBJ2-3
v_call: TRBV7-8
cdr3_aa: ASSPWTMSTDTQY

j_call: TRBJ2-7
v_call: TRBV30
cdr3_aa: AWSPDYEQY

j_call: TRBJ2-1
v_call: TRBV30
cdr3_aa: AWGRGGFNEQF

j_call: TRBJ2-1
v_call: TRBV1
cdr3_aa: TRPLAGPRNEQF

j_call: TRBJ2-1
v_call: TRBV5-1
cdr3_aa: ASSLGTADYGQF

j_call: TRBJ2-3
v_call: TRBV5-4
cdr3_aa: ASRPTPLAADTQY

j_call: TRBJ1-5
v_call: TRBV4-1
cdr3_aa: ASSQDLGTSQPQH

j_call: TRBJ2-1
v_call: TRBV30
cdr3_aa: AWSLLAASSRNEQF

j_call: TRBJ2-1
v_call: TRBV27
cdr3_aa: ASSTSITYNEQF

j_call: TRBJ2-2
v_call: TRBV15
cdr3_aa: ATRYQGYTGELF

j_call: TRBJ2-1
v_call: TRBV7-2
cdr3_aa: ASSLGLSANEQF

j_call: TRBJ1-1
v_call: TRBV5-4
cdr3_aa: ASSGAMNTEAF

j_call: TRBJ2-5
v_call: TRBV6-5
cdr3_aa: ASSPRDGQETQY

j_call: TRBJ2-7
v_call: TRBV6-1
cdr3_aa: ASRKTGLIFYEQY

j_call: TRBJ2-5
v_call: TRBV30
cdr3_aa: AWSHYGLAGVETQY